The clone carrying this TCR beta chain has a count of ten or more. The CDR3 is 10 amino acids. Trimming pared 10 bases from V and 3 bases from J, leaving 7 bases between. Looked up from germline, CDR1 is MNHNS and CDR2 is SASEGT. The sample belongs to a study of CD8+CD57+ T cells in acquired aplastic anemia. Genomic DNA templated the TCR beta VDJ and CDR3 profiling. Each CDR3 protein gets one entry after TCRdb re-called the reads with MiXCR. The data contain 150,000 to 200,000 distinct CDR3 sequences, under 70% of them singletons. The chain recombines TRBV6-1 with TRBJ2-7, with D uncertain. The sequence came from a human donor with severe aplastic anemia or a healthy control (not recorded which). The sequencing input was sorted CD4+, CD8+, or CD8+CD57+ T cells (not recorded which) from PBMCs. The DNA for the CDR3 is TGTGCCATCTTAGACTACGAGCAGTACTTC. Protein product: CAILDYEQYF.